The rows below give T cell receptor beta chains drawn from one sample of a study of identical twins. TCRdb used MiXCR to reprocess the 5' RACE reads, holding one entry per CDR3 protein. The sample shows fewer than 650,000 distinct CDR3 sequences, just under 10% of them seen only once. This sample was shared with a second study, whose subject was yellow fever vaccine responses in identical twins.

The specimen was PBMCs. The origin of the receptors is a woman under 30 in good health. Both conserved end residues are part of each CDR3. A D gene is named only where the DNA matches it firmly. Size is stated for part of the rows, as once, few or many counts, or as a class when the clone is expanded.

clone_size j_call d_call v_call cdr3_aa cdr3_nt
many TRBJ2-1 TRBD2 TRBV29-1 CSARSGAPFF TGCAGCGCACGGAGCGGGGCCCCGTTCTTC
- TRBJ2-1 - TRBV5-6 CASSLLHNEQFF TGTGCCAGCAGCTTGTTACACAATGAGCAGTTCTTC
- TRBJ2-5 - TRBV29-1 CSAATVQETQYF TGCAGCGCGGCGACAGTCCAAGAGACCCAGTACTTC
many TRBJ2-1 - TRBV12-3/TRBV12-4 CASSPRGGSYNEQFF TGTGCCAGCAGTCCCCGTGGAGGGAGTTACAATGAGCAGTTCTTC
many TRBJ1-6 - TRBV20-1 CSARSGGPNSPLHF TGCAGTGCTAGATCGGGGGGCCCCAATTCACCCCTCCACTTT
- TRBJ2-3 TRBD1 TRBV12-3/TRBV12-4 CASSPPRTGVGDTQYF TGTGCCAGCAGCCCGCCGCGGACAGGGGTGGGGGATACGCAGTATTTT
- TRBJ1-3 TRBD1 TRBV5-1 CASSLSGQGSGNTIYF TGCGCCAGCAGCTTGTCGGGACAGGGTTCTGGAAACACCATATATTTT
- TRBJ2-5 TRBD1 TRBV6-1 CASRRPWTGPTVGETQYF TGTGCCAGCAGACGCCCGTGGACAGGGCCAACGGTAGGGGAGACCCAGTACTTC
- TRBJ1-1 - TRBV7-9 CASSTPKNPMNTEAFF TGTGCCAGCAGCACCCCCAAGAATCCCATGAACACTGAAGCTTTCTTT
- TRBJ2-1 - TRBV12-3/TRBV12-4 CASSLKARRQFF TGTGCCAGCAGTTTAAAGGCTAGACGGCAGTTCTTC
many TRBJ2-1 TRBD2 TRBV12-3/TRBV12-4 CASSFGLAGTNEQFF TGTGCCAGCAGTTTTGGACTAGCGGGAACCAATGAGCAGTTCTTC
few TRBJ2-3 TRBD1 TRBV12-3/TRBV12-4 CASSLGTGRPDTQYF TGTGCCAGCAGTTTAGGGACAGGGAGGCCAGATACGCAGTATTTT
- TRBJ2-3 - TRBV5-1 CASTAVGSDTQYF TGCGCCAGCACTGCGGTCGGTTCCGATACGCAGTATTTT
many TRBJ1-1 - TRBV11-2 CASRVNPLGSEAFF TGTGCCAGCAGGGTTAACCCATTAGGGTCAGAAGCTTTCTTT
many TRBJ2-5 TRBD2 TRBV29-1 CSVESSGDQETQYF TGCAGCGTTGAAAGTAGCGGGGATCAAGAGACCCAGTACTTC
few TRBJ2-7 - TRBV15 CATSREYDEQYF TGTGCCACCAGCAGAGAGTATGACGAGCAGTACTTC
- TRBJ2-2 TRBD1 TRBV7-2 CASSLVGQTTGELFF TGTGCCAGCAGCTTAGTGGGACAGACCACCGGGGAGCTGTTTTTT
- TRBJ1-2 - TRBV7-2 CASSLDGVADYGYTF TGTGCCAGCAGCTTGGACGGGGTGGCTGACTATGGCTACACCTTC
few TRBJ2-1 - TRBV5-1 CASGPGAPNNEQFF TGCGCCAGCGGACCCGGGGCACCAAACAATGAGCAGTTCTTC
many TRBJ2-1 TRBD2 TRBV5-1 CASSLVPQAAGAYNEQFF TGCGCCAGCAGCTTGGTCCCCCAGGCGGCGGGGGCCTACAATGAGCAGTTCTTC
few TRBJ1-5 TRBD1 TRBV6-1 CASRVGGSHQPQHF TGTGCCAGCAGAGTAGGGGGCAGTCATCAGCCCCAGCATTTT
many TRBJ2-2 - TRBV12-3/TRBV12-4 CASSTGRSTGELFF TGTGCCAGCAGTACAGGGCGGAGCACCGGGGAGCTGTTTTTT
many TRBJ2-3 - TRBV27 CASSPHGAGSDTQYF TGTGCCAGCAGCCCCCACGGGGCAGGGTCAGATACGCAGTATTTT
many TRBJ2-7 TRBD1 TRBV5-1 CASSLGNGIRPGTGAYEQYF TGCGCCAGCAGCTTGGGAAATGGCATTCGGCCCGGGACAGGGGCCTACGAGCAGTACTTC
few TRBJ2-3 - TRBV24-1 CATSSRSTDTQYF TGTGCCACCAGTAGCAGGAGCACAGATACGCAGTATTTT
- TRBJ2-1 - TRBV4-3 CASSQDFSGLYEQFF TGCGCCAGCAGCCAAGATTTTTCGGGGCTTTATGAGCAGTTCTTC
- TRBJ2-1 - TRBV7-9 CASSIPGRGEQFF TGTGCCAGCAGCATACCGGGCCGGGGGGAGCAGTTCTTC
many TRBJ2-3 - TRBV5-6 CASSDDLWAGAHSTDTQYF TGTGCCAGCAGCGACGACTTGTGGGCGGGGGCCCACTCCACAGATACGCAGTATTTT
- TRBJ2-7 TRBD2 TRBV7-9 CASSYPSGADYEQYF TGTGCCAGCAGCTACCCTAGCGGGGCAGACTACGAGCAGTACTTC
- TRBJ2-1 - TRBV19 CASSSNSYNEQFF TGTGCCAGTAGTTCGAATTCCTACAATGAGCAGTTCTTC
- TRBJ2-2 - TRBV23-1 CASREPNTTRMNTGELFF TGCGCCAGCAGGGAACCTAACACAACACGGATGAACACCGGGGAGCTGTTTTTT
many TRBJ2-7 TRBD1 TRBV12-3/TRBV12-4 CASSSRTGSVEQYF TGTGCCAGCAGTTCCCGGACAGGGTCGGTCGAGCAGTACTTC
many TRBJ2-7 TRBD2 TRBV29-1 CSVVYGREGEQYF TGCAGCGTTGTGTACGGGAGGGAGGGCGAGCAGTACTTC
many TRBJ1-2 - TRBV12-3/TRBV12-4 CASSYRSLQSSYGYTF TGTGCCAGCAGTTACAGGAGTCTGCAGTCCTCCTATGGCTACACCTTC
many TRBJ2-2 TRBD1 TRBV29-1 CSVQTTGAGELFF TGCAGCGTCCAAACGACAGGGGCCGGGGAGCTGTTTTTT
- TRBJ2-7 - TRBV20-1 CSSQWGTHSYEQYF TGCAGTTCGCAGTGGGGGACACACTCCTACGAGCAGTACTTC
many TRBJ2-1 - TRBV5-1 CASSLEYYNEQFF TGCGCCAGCAGCCTGGAGTACTACAATGAGCAGTTCTTC
- TRBJ2-7 - TRBV20-1 CSAKDGSTYEQYF TGCAGTGCTAAAGACGGCTCAACCTACGAGCAGTACTTC
few TRBJ2-7 - TRBV4-3 CASSQEKGFGEQYF TGCGCCAGCAGCCAAGAAAAGGGGTTCGGCGAGCAGTACTTC
- TRBJ1-5 - TRBV5-5 CASSLGSYKGNQPQHF TGTGCCAGCAGCTTGGGATCCTATAAGGGCAATCAGCCCCAGCATTTT
- TRBJ1-4 - TRBV2 CASRDFTTNEKLFF TGTGCCAGCAGAGATTTTACAACTAATGAAAAACTGTTTTTT
- TRBJ2-7 - TRBV28 CASSTRAKSYEQYF TGTGCCAGCAGTACCCGGGCCAAATCCTACGAGCAGTACTTC
- TRBJ2-3 TRBD1 TRBV7-8 CASSLWDRASTDTQYF TGTGCCAGCAGCTTATGGGACAGGGCTAGCACAGATACGCAGTATTTT
many TRBJ2-3 - TRBV12-3/TRBV12-4 CASSATSFGTDTQYF TGTGCCAGCAGTGCAACCTCCTTCGGGACAGATACGCAGTATTTT
- TRBJ2-1 - TRBV28 CASSYSPKSYNEQFF TGTGCCAGCAGTTACTCCCCGAAATCTTACAATGAGCAGTTCTTC
many TRBJ1-6 - TRBV3-1 CASSHGTPPYNSPLHF TGTGCCAGCAGCCATGGGACCCCGCCCTATAATTCACCCCTCCACTTT
- TRBJ2-2 TRBD1 TRBV6-1 CASTDRVGTGELFF TGTGCCAGCACCGACAGGGTTGGAACCGGGGAGCTGTTTTTT
few TRBJ2-3 - TRBV12-5 CASGLGSDLTDTQYF TGTGCTAGTGGTTTAGGATCGGACCTCACAGATACGCAGTATTTT
many TRBJ2-1 TRBD1 TRBV7-2 CASRRDSSSYNEQFF TGTGCCAGCAGACGGGACAGTAGCTCCTACAATGAGCAGTTCTTC
few TRBJ2-7 - TRBV7-2 CASSLEPDQLLYEQYF TGTGCCAGCAGCTTAGAGCCGGATCAGCTGCTCTACGAGCAGTACTTC
many TRBJ2-7 - TRBV2 CASSVYEQYF TGTGCCAGCTCGGTCTACGAGCAGTACTTC
- TRBJ2-5 TRBD2 TRBV4-2 CASSPPGLAGLYQETQYF TGTGCCAGCAGCCCCCCGGGACTAGCGGGATTGTACCAAGAGACCCAGTACTTC
many TRBJ2-1 TRBD1 TRBV5-1 CASSDGTGVTNEQFF TGCGCCAGCAGCGACGGGACAGGGGTAACCAATGAGCAGTTCTTC
few TRBJ1-5 TRBD1 TRBV20-1 CSARFSGTGIPNGYQPQHF TGCAGTGCTAGATTTTCTGGGACAGGGATTCCCAACGGCTATCAGCCCCAGCATTTT